This TCR beta chain was obtained from a study of response to subunit inactivated influenza vaccine. Overall study findings and caveats: Authors suggested that a seasonal influenza vaccination recruits few new T cells each time.

With 2 bases removed from V and 0 bases from J, the gap between germline ends came to 8 bases. Per germline, CDR1 KGHSH and CDR2 LQKENI. There are 15 residues in the CDR3. This clonotype was seen more than once but under ten times. Its target is not known. TCRdb reanalysed the RT-PCR reads using MiXCR and keeps one entry per CDR3 protein. The table records 500,000 to 600,000 distinct CDR3 sequences, roughly 10% of them present only once. The chain combines TRBV18 with TRBJ1-5; D ambiguous. The TCR was taken from a man aged 45-65 years who received an inactivated influenza vaccine. The sample here was PBMCs from blood, taken on the day of vaccination. CDR3 DNA sequence: TGTGCCAGCTCACCAGGCAGCTATAGCAATCAGCCCCAGCATTTT. Protein: CASSPGSYSNQPQHF.